This entry features one TCR beta chain sequence. CDR1 and CDR2 from the germline V gene are LNHDA and SQIVND (reference sequence). Germline trimming cut 4 bases from V and 15 bases from J; bases unmatched to any gene: 18. The CDR3 totals 15 residues. This entry belongs to a study of CD8+CD57+ T cells in acquired aplastic anemia. According to the study, genomic DNA was the template for TCR beta VDJ and CDR3 profiling. TCRdb independently ran MiXCR on the reads; one entry per CDR3 protein. The table has 400,000 to 450,000 distinct CDR3 sequences, 55% to 70% seen once. The source is a human donor in good health, serving as a control. Sequenced sample: sorted CD4+, CD8+, or CD8+CD57+ T cells (not recorded which) from PBMCs. The rearrangement uses TRBV19 and TRBJ2-1, with 7 bases lining up with TRBD1. CDR3 residues: CASSRQGTDDKYLFF. For the CDR3, the DNA is TGTGCCAGTAGTAGACAGGGAACAGACGACAAGTACTTGTTCTTC.